Below, 29 T cell receptor beta chains from the same sample are listed, as sequenced in a study of shared clonotypes between healthy human individuals. Sequencing used immunoSEQ multiplex PCR; TCRdb keeps in-frame clones, though not all of them. The data hold roughly 1,000,000 clones, with around three quarters observed a single time. The sequenced sample was memory CD4+ T cells from PBMCs. As for subset: CD45RA-negative fraction. Receptors originate from a man in his late teens or twenties in good health. Some clones in this sample may be carry-over from other donors' samples.

This chain joins TRBV11-2 and TRBJ1-1; 7 bases are shared with TRBD1. Per germline, CDR1 SGHAT and CDR2 FQNNGV. Unmatched junction bases numbered 15, after V lost 4 bases and J lost 4 bases. This CDR3 region has 17 residues. The CDR3 bases are TGTGCCAGCAGCTATCGCGTAAGACAGGGTATCTTCACTGAAGCTTTCTTT. It yields the protein CASSYRVRQGIFTEAFF.

The chain links TRBV6-1 to TRBJ2-3; 8 bases map to TRBD2. V dropped 6 bases and J dropped 3; count of bases not matched to a gene: 2. The CDR3 sequence is 13 residues long. Germline V gives CDR1 MNHNS, CDR2 SASEGT. This CDR3 is CASSTSGTDTQYF. CDR3 bases: TGTGCCAGCAGCACTAGCGGTACAGATACGCAGTATTTT.

The gene calls are TRBV28 and TRBJ2-1, with 7 bases matching TRBD1. Germline V lookup: CDR1 MDHEN, CDR2 SYDVKM. This CDR3 has 12 amino acids. V lost 0 bases and J lost 15; bases outside the gene matches: 5. The CDR3 loop reads CASSLWTGTPFF. In DNA form, the CDR3 reads TGTGCCAGCAGTTTATGGACAGGGACGCCGTTCTTC.

The chain links TRBV18 to TRBJ1-2; 8 bases fit TRBD1. The CDR3 spans 16 residues. Trimming removed 3 bases from V and 3 bases from J; junction bases left unmatched: 9. Germline loops: CDR1 KGHSH, CDR2 LQKENI. CDR3 protein: CASSPTGQATHYGYTF. As DNA, the CDR3 is TGTGCCAGCTCACCTACGGGACAGGCAACCCACTATGGCTACACCTTC.

The chain has TRBV7-9 and TRBJ1-2, with D perhaps matching TRBD1 (5 bases). The length of the CDR3 is 16 residues. The V end lost 3 bases, the J end lost 6 bases, and 20 bases lay between the germline ends. From germline, CDR1 is SEHNR and CDR2 FQNEAQ (reference sequence). The chain's CDR3 is CASSLAGTPKGDGYTF. For the CDR3, the DNA is TGTGCCAGCAGCTTGGCCGGGACGCCCAAGGGTGATGGCTACACCTTC. The variable domain in full, with the rest retrieved from reference TRBV7-9 and TRBJ1-2, is DTGVSQNPRHKITKRGQNVTFRCDPISEHNRLYWYRQTLGQGPEFLTYFQNEAQLEKSRLLSDRFSAERPKGSFSTLEIQRTEQGDSAMYLCASSLAGTPKGDGYTFGSGTRLTVV.

The rearrangement links TRBV7-2 to TRBJ2-7, with TRBD2 as a possible D gene (6 bases). The V and J ends lost 5 bases and 4 bases respectively, with 12 bases between them. In germline, CDR1 is SGHTA, CDR2 FQGNSA. The CDR3 consists of 13 residues. In DNA form, the CDR3 reads TGTGCCAGCAGCCCGCACCGGGAGTACGAGCAGTACTTC. This translates into CASSPHREYEQYF.

The V gene is TRBV14, the J gene TRBJ2-2; D is ambiguous. The V gene lost 6 bases and the J gene lost 3 bases, with 8 bases spanning the gap. This CDR3 contains 13 residues. Germline V gene data show CDR1 as SGHDN and CDR2 as FVKESK. The CDR3 DNA follows: TGTGCCAGCAGGCCGTCGGACACCGGGGAGCTGTTTTTT. Translated, it gives CASRPSDTGELFF. The whole variable domain, filled in from reference TRBV14 and TRBJ2-2, reads EAGVTQFPSHSVIEKGQTVTLRCDPISGHDNLYWYRRVMGKEIKFLLHFVKESKQDESGMPNNRFLAERTGGTYSTLKVQPAELEDSGVYFCASRPSDTGELFFGEGSRLTVL.

The rearrangement joins TRBV28 to TRBJ2-2; D call uncertain. The ends were cut back, 2 bases at V and 0 bases at J, with 7 bases in the middle. Germline CDR1 reads MDHEN; CDR2 reads SYDVKM. This CDR3 spans 15 amino acids. The CDR3 DNA follows: TGTGCCAGCAGTTTAGGGCAGACGAACACCGGGGAGCTGTTTTTT. It yields the protein CASSLGQTNTGELFF.

CDR3: CSVEAVGTEAFF. In DNA, the CDR3 is TGCAGCGTTGAGGCAGTGGGGACTGAAGCTTTCTTT. The J gene is TRBJ1-1, the V gene TRBV29-1; D uncertain. V was clipped by 3 bases and J by 5 bases, with 10 bases between them. In germline, CDR1 is SQVTM, CDR2 ANQGSEA. This CDR3 contains 12 residues.

This clone showed up just once. This chain links TRBV5-4 with TRBJ2-1, with TRBD1 as a possible D gene (6 bases). V was clipped by 4 bases and J by 0 bases, with 14 bases between them. Germline CDR1 SGHNT, CDR2 YYREEE (reference sequence). The CDR3 loop spans 16 amino acids. Here the CDR3 DNA reads TGTGCCAGCAGCCCAGGGACACCGAACTCCTACAATGAGCAGTTCTTC. This sequence encodes CASSPGTPNSYNEQFF.

This clone was counted a few times. The chain uses TRBV18 and TRBJ2-6; no reliable D call. CDR1 is KGHSH, CDR2 LQKENI, per germline. V lost 1 base to trimming and J lost 0 bases, with 7 bases between them. The length of the CDR3 is 16 residues. The CDR3 nucleotides read TGTGCCAGCTCACCACGGGTCAGCTCTGGGGCCAACGTCCTGACTTTC. Translation: CASSPRVSSGANVLTF.

Many counts were recorded for this clone. The chain couples TRBV6-6 to TRBJ2-7, with 9 bases identical to TRBD2. Germline V gene data show CDR1 as MNHNY and CDR2 as SVGAGI (reference sequence). With 6 bases clipped from V and 9 bases from J, the junction kept 15 bases outside the gene matches. The CDR3 consists of 15 residues. CDR3 bases: TGTGCCAGCAGATCCGGACCCCTAGCGGGATTGGTGCAGTACTTC. Protein product: CASRSGPLAGLVQYF.

The rearrangement uses TRBV2 and TRBJ1-5; 10 bases are a match to TRBD1. This CDR3 spans 15 amino acids. V was clipped by 6 bases and J by 2 bases; unmatched bases: 4. Germline CDR1 is SNHLY and CDR2 is FYNNEI. The CDR3 coding sequence is TGTGCCAGCAGGGAGACAGGGGGCGGCAATCAGCCCCAGCATTTT. Translated, it gives CASRETGGGNQPQHF. The full variable domain, with the rest looked up from reference TRBV2 and TRBJ1-5, is EPEVTQTPSHQVTQMGQEVILRCVPISNHLYFYWYRQILGQKVEFLVSFYNNEISEKSEIFDDQFSVERPDGSNFTLKIRSTKLEDSAMYFCASRETGGGNQPQHFGDGTRLSIL.

About this clone itself: The same CDR3 can be traced to other DNA sequences in this sample. This rearrangement joins TRBV5-1 to TRBJ1-4; D not certain. Germline-derived CDR1 and CDR2 are SGHRS and YFSETQ. V was clipped by 0 bases and J by 4 bases, with 7 bases between them. This CDR3 region has 14 residues. The CDR3 nucleotides read TGCGCCAGCAGCTTGGGGGGTGGTAATGAAAAACTGTTTTTT. Translated, it gives CASSLGGGNEKLFF.

V usage is TRBV7-8 and J usage is TRBJ1-4; D not resolved. Germline lookup yields CDR1 SGHVS and CDR2 FQNEAQ. The CDR3 covers 16 residues. Between the trimmed V and J ends, which lost 5 bases and 0 bases, there was a span of 13 bases. CDR3 sequence (DNA): TGTGCCAGCAGCCCTCCGGACGGAGCAACTAATGAAAAACTGTTTTTT. It yields the protein CASSPPDGATNEKLFF.

In this sample, this clone turned up a few times. The chain couples TRBV7-9 to TRBJ2-6; 9 bases agree with TRBD1. With V trimmed by 5 bases and J by 2 bases, 7 bases remained unmatched. The CDR3 spans 17 residues. CDR1 is SEHNR, CDR2 FQNEAQ, per germline (reference sequence). CDR3 amino acids: CASSPGQGRTGANVLTF. CDR3 nucleotide sequence: TGTGCCAGCAGCCCCGGACAGGGGCGGACTGGGGCCAACGTCCTGACTTTC.

The chain is built from TRBV5-6 and TRBJ1-2, with 8 bases identical to TRBD1. Germline CDR1 reads SGHDT; CDR2 reads YYEEEE. V lost 4 bases, J lost 5 bases, and 7 bases stayed unmatched. This CDR3 is built from 14 residues. CDR3 nucleotides: TGTGCCAGCAGCCCCGGACAGGGCGTATATGGCTACACCTTC. The encoded protein is CASSPGQGVYGYTF. Full variable domain (missing parts from reference TRBV5-6 and TRBJ1-2): DAGVTQSPTHLIKTRGQQVTLRCSPKSGHDTVSWYQQALGQGPQFIFQYYEEEERQRGNFPDRFSGHQFPNYSSELNVNALLLGDSALYLCASSPGQGVYGYTFGSGTRLTVV.

As regards this clone: A read error may explain this, as a much larger clone is one base away. The chain recombines TRBV5-1 with TRBJ2-7, with 10 bases lining up with TRBD1. The J segment lost 6 bases and the V segment lost 4 bases, leaving 4 bases of the junction unmatched. Germline CDR1 reads SGHRS; CDR2 reads YFSETQ. This CDR3 is built from 13 residues. Written as DNA, the CDR3 is TGCGCCAGCAGCCCCTGGACAGGGGGCGAGCAGTACTTC. This codes for CASSPWTGGEQYF.

This clone was recorded a few times. This CDR3 is also generated by other DNA sequences in the sample. The CDR3 DNA sequence: TGCGCCAGCAGCTTGGGACAGAACACCGGGGAGCTGTTTTTT. Translation: CASSLGQNTGELFF. The chain uses TRBV5-1 and TRBJ2-2, with D hard to call. The germline V and J ends were trimmed by 0 bases and 1 base, with 4 bases remaining between them. The CDR3 is 14 residues long. Germline V lookup: CDR1 SGHRS, CDR2 YFSETQ.

The gene calls are TRBV10-3 and TRBJ2-2, with TRBD2 matching 10 bases. Germline lookup yields CDR1 ENHRY and CDR2 SYGVKD. V trimming: 6 bases; J trimming: 5 bases; junction bases outside the gene matches: 9. The CDR3 totals 16 residues. CDR3 bases: TGTGCCATCAGGCCTAGCGGGAGTCCGGGAACCGGGGAGCTGTTTTTT. This translates into CAIRPSGSPGTGELFF.

The CDR3 DNA reads TGTGCCAGCAGTGAAAGGAGCTATGGCTACACCTTC. As protein: CASSERSYGYTF. This chain links TRBV2 with TRBJ1-2; D uncertain. Germline CDR1 and CDR2: SNHLY and FYNNEI. The CDR3 has 12 residues. The V end lost 2 bases, the J end lost 4 bases, and 5 bases lay between the germline ends.

V usage is TRBV4-1 and J usage is TRBJ1-4; D gene uncertain. The V gene lost 1 base and the J gene lost 0 bases, with 6 bases spanning the gap. This CDR3 comprises 15 residues. Germline loops: CDR1 MGHRA, CDR2 YSYEKL. CDR3 protein: CASSQVRATNEKLFF. CDR3 coding DNA: TGCGCCAGCAGCCAAGTCCGGGCAACTAATGAAAAACTGTTTTTT.

V usage is TRBV28 and J usage is TRBJ2-5; TRBD1 matches 9 bases. The CDR3 has 13 amino acids. Germline CDR1 MDHEN, CDR2 SYDVKM. V lost 6 bases, J lost 5 bases, and 4 bases stayed unmatched. CDR3 in amino acids: CASRTGGGETQYF. The CDR3 bases are TGTGCCAGCAGAACAGGGGGCGGTGAGACCCAGTACTTC.

This clone occurred once. This sequence joins TRBV15 and TRBJ1-2; 8 bases agree with TRBD1. This CDR3 region has 15 residues. Germline CDR1 reads LNHNV; CDR2 reads YYDKDF (reference sequence). The V and J ends lost 5 bases and 5 bases, in that order; junction bases with no gene match: 10. Here the CDR3 DNA reads TGTGCCACCAGCGAGGGAGGGCAGGGGGCGTATGGCTACACCTTC. Protein sequence: CATSEGGQGAYGYTF. Variable domain in full (rest from reference TRBV15 and TRBJ1-2): DAMVIQNPRYQVTQFGKPVTLSCSQTLNHNVMYWYQQKSSQAPKLLFHYYDKDFNNEADTPDNFQSRRPNTSFCFLDIRSPGLGDTAMYLCATSEGGQGAYGYTFGSGTRLTVV.

The chain couples TRBV7-2 to TRBJ2-3, with 10 bases that match TRBD2. With V trimmed by 4 bases and J by 4 bases, 5 bases remained unmatched. Looked up from germline, CDR1 is SGHTA and CDR2 is FQGNSA. This CDR3 has 15 amino acids. CDR3 protein: CASSSLAGGPDTQYF. CDR3 DNA sequence: TGTGCCAGCAGCTCCTTAGCGGGAGGCCCAGATACGCAGTATTTT.

Details on this clone: Just one base apart from a much larger clone, this may be a read error. The rearrangement uses TRBV28 and TRBJ1-2; D not resolved. CDR3 length: 14 amino acids. Between the trimmed V and J ends, which lost 2 bases and 10 bases, there was a span of 17 bases. Germline values: CDR1 MDHEN, CDR2 SYDVKM. This chain's CDR3 is CASSLGWGPRDYTF. CDR3 in DNA: TGTGCCAGCAGTTTAGGTTGGGGTCCTCGAGACTACACCTTC.

The chain employs TRBV6-6 and TRBJ2-5; D may match TRBD1 or TRBD2 (5 bases each). Trimming stripped 6 bases from V and 3 bases from J, with 20 bases between. There are 16 residues in the CDR3. The V gene's germline CDR1 is MNHNY and CDR2 SVGAGI (reference sequence). CDR3 in DNA: TGTGCCAGCAGATCGACTAAGGACGGGGCTGAAGAGACCCAGTACTTC. It encodes CASRSTKDGAEETQYF.

This chain links TRBV5-1 with TRBJ2-1; 10 positions match TRBD2. This CDR3 has 16 residues. Germline values: CDR1 SGHRS, CDR2 YFSETQ. Trimming removed 1 base from V and 5 bases from J; junction bases left unmatched: 6. The CDR3 protein is CASSLPTSGANNEQFF. The CDR3 DNA is TGCGCCAGCAGCTTGCCCACTAGCGGGGCCAACAATGAGCAGTTCTTC.

J is TRBJ2-4 and V is TRBV27; the match to TRBD2 covers 12 bases. Germline trimming cut 3 bases from V and 5 bases from J; bases unmatched to any gene: 5. The CDR3 consists of 16 residues. Germline CDR1 MNHEY, CDR2 SMNVEV (reference sequence). CDR3: CASSFLAGGPENIQYF. CDR3 DNA sequence: TGTGCCAGCAGTTTTCTAGCGGGAGGGCCGGAAAACATTCAGTACTTC.